One T cell receptor (beta chain) is described in this entry. Recruited during active infection, patients (from Seattle) were subsequently followed longitudinally. Per the authors' pipeline: Amplification of reference gene primers provided the estimated nucleated cell counts. Using immunoSEQ multiplex PCR, the repertoire was profiled, and TCRdb retains in-frame clones only, with some absent. V and J calls and clone size are copied from that table; D and trimming were computed from the DNA. The sample holds some 350,000 clones, around 89% seen once. V shed 0 bases and J shed 4 bases, with 9 bases lying between them. The CDR3 runs 15 residues. Germline V gene sequence: CDR1 LGHDT, CDR2 YNNKEL (reference sequence). This entry belongs to a study of blood T cell repertoires in COVID-19. About the study: Some COVID-19 samples were acute and others convalescent; all came from the United States, Italy and Spain. T cells, B-cell-depleted T cells, or PBMCs supplied cDNA or gDNA.

V is TRBV3-1 (or the pseudogene TRBV3-2) and J is TRBJ2-2, with D tentatively TRBD2 (6 bases). The sequence was obtained from a woman in her twenties or thirties with COVID-19, enrolled during active disease. The sequenced sample was peripheral blood. CDR3 in DNA: TGTGCCAGCAGCCAAGATTGGCGGGGCACCGGGGAGCTGTTTTTT. As protein: CASSQDWRGTGELFF.